This T cell receptor (beta chain) was sequenced for a study of cytomegalovirus exposure and HLA in healthy donors. Study summary: Out of 398 genotyped donors, about 80% belonged to the Caucasian-associated ancestry cluster.

Study outcomes and limitations: In an earlier analysis, productive rearrangement rates for most beta V segments clustered near 87% or 30%.

Worth noting for this clone: Its target is unknown.

The CDR3 sequence is 15 residues long. The trim removed 7 bases at V and 7 bases at J, leaving 9 bases unmatched. Germline V gene lookup returns CDR1 MNHNY and CDR2 SVGAGI (reference sequence). The PCR was carried out with 60 Vbeta primers and 13 Jbeta primers. Sequencing was performed with immunoSEQ multiplex PCR; in TCRdb, only in-frame clones are kept and a portion is missing. The table has some 170,000 clones, roughly 85% seen once. The chain joins TRBV6-6 to TRBJ2-2; 10 bases match TRBD1. This clonotype originated in a woman aged 25 to 39 in good health and CMV-seronegative. The sample taken for sequencing was PBMCs. The CDR3 sequence: CASTDSGTGVGELFF. The CDR3 nucleotides read TGTGCCAGCACTGATTCCGGGACAGGGGTCGGGGAGCTGTTTTTT.